This T cell receptor (beta chain) was documented in a study of blood T cell repertoires in COVID-19. About the study: There were acute and convalescent COVID-19 samples, and they came from the United States, Italy and Spain.

Germline CDR1 reads SGHKS; CDR2 reads YYEKEE (reference sequence). V trimming: 3 bases; J trimming: 3 bases; junction bases outside the gene matches: 1. The CDR3 has 14 amino acids. Participants were aged 18 to 89 years from 20 to 30 US areas. Recovered participants had two consecutive negative NP/OP PCR tests, healthcare professional clearance, or symptom resolution. Per the authors' pipeline: Cell counts per sample came from amplifying reference gene primers. Assay: immunoSEQ multiplex PCR; the TCRdb copy retains only in-frame clones and omits some. V and J calls and clone size are copied from that table; D and trimming were computed from the DNA. The table records about 480,000 clones, roughly 88% of them present only once.

Input material: PBMCs or T cells enriched from blood (not recorded which). This sequence was found in a woman aged 40 to 50 who had recovered from COVID-19. This chain connects TRBV5-5 to TRBJ2-7, with 12 bases identical to TRBD2. The CDR3 DNA reads as TGTGCCAGCAGCTGGACTAGCGGGAACTACGAGCAGTACTTC. Protein sequence: CASSWTSGNYEQYF.